The clone carrying this TCR beta chain was found many times. Its specificity is not known. The authors ran a second PCR of about 7 to 11 cycles using a sample-barcoded 5' primer and a J-beta primer mix. One entry per CDR3 protein, called by TCRdb with MiXCR from the 5' RACE reads. The sample includes more than 1,400,000 distinct CDR3 sequences, 42% of them seen just once. The entry originates in a study of blood T cells in healthy people across ages. The CDR3 consists of 15 residues. The ends lost 4 bases at V and 2 bases at J; junction bases unmatched: 7. Points from the study as a whole: No conclusive comparison of naive versus antigen-experienced cells was possible with unsorted PBMCs. Donors of long life had a larger count of naive CD4+ cells and greater diversity than aged donors. Not knowing donor CMV status may have confounded expanded clonotype changes.

The sample comprised blood. The J gene is TRBJ2-7, the V gene TRBV12-3 or TRBV12-4; 8 nucleotides match TRBD1. This receptor was taken from a woman aged 18 to 35 in good health. CDR3 sequence reads: CASSSNRDRTYEQYF. CDR3 nucleotide sequence: TGTGCCAGCAGTTCCAACCGGGACAGGACCTACGAGCAGTACTTC.